Listed here are 15 T cell receptor beta chains from one sample, sequenced in a study of shared clonotypes between healthy human individuals. The data were produced by immunoSEQ multiplex PCR, yet TCRdb's version contains in-frame clones alone and is incomplete. The data hold approximately 2.5 million clones, with 80% to 95% observed a single time. Sequencing input: naive CD4+ T cells from PBMCs. Subset reported: CD45RA+ positively selected. All receptors come from a man in his late teens or twenties in good health. Some clones in this sample may be carry-over from other donors' samples.

Written as DNA, the CDR3 is TGTGCCAGCAGTCCCCGACTACAAATCAACAATGAGCAGTTCTTC. Its protein product is CASSPRLQINNEQFF. This chain links TRBV28 with TRBJ2-1; tentative D call: TRBD2 (5 bases). The CDR3 sequence is 15 residues long. V was trimmed by 5 bases and J by 5 bases, leaving 16 bases between them. Germline assignment: CDR1 MDHEN and CDR2 SYDVKM.

This clone has a single count. The rearrangement links TRBV9 to TRBJ2-5; TRBD1 matches 8 bases. This CDR3 spans 13 amino acids. J gave up 6 bases and V 0 bases, and 1 base lay outside the gene matches. The germline V gene has CDR1 SGDLS and CDR2 YYNGEE. The CDR3 DNA is TGTGCCAGCAGCGTAGGACAGGGGAAGACCCAGTACTTC. Its translation: CASSVGQGKTQYF. Full variable domain (outside the CDR3, taken from reference TRBV9 and TRBJ2-5): DSGVTQTPKHLITATGQRVTLRCSPRSGDLSVYWYQQSLDQGLQFLIQYYNGEERAKGNILERFSAQQFPDLHSELNLSSLELGDSALYFCASSVGQGKTQYFGPGTRLLVL.

This sequence joins TRBV6-5 and TRBJ1-2; D gene uncertain. The CDR3 length is 12 residues. Trimming stripped 5 bases from V and 7 bases from J, with 11 bases between. Per the germline V gene, CDR1 is MNHEY and CDR2 is SVGAGI. The CDR3 region has the DNA TGTGCCAGCAGTCGGGAGGAAGGTGGCTACACCTTC. Amino acids: CASSREEGGYTF.

The J gene is TRBJ2-5, the V gene TRBV2; 9 nucleotides line up with TRBD1. TRBJ2-7 explains the end of the DNA better; the J call may be wrong. CDR3 length: 14 amino acids. In germline, CDR1 is SNHLY, CDR2 FYNNEI. CDR3 bases: TGTGCCATGCAGCCGGGACAGGGAGGGTACGAGCAGTACTTC. Amino acids: CAMQPGQGGYEQYF.

This clone was detected a few times. This sample also contains other DNA sequences that code for the same CDR3. This chain uses TRBV7-3 with TRBJ1-1, with a tentative D call TRBD1 (5 bases). This CDR3 comprises 14 residues. Germline V CDR1 and CDR2: SGHTA, FQGTGA. The V and J ends lost 0 bases and 1 base respectively, with 6 bases between them. The CDR3, as DNA: TGTGCCAGCAGCTTAACGGGGCAGAACACTGAAGCTTTCTTT. As protein: CASSLTGQNTEAFF.

The genes are TRBV9 and TRBJ1-5; TRBD1 agrees at 7 bases. The V segment lost 3 bases and the J segment 2 bases; nucleotides outside the gene matches: 5. The CDR3 consists of 15 residues. Germline V lookup: CDR1 SGDLS, CDR2 YYNGEE. The CDR3 DNA follows: TGTGCCAGCAGCGGCCGGGACAGCCGCAATCAGCCCCAGCATTTT. Its translation: CASSGRDSRNQPQHF. The variable domain in full, with the rest retrieved from reference TRBV9 and TRBJ1-5, is DSGVTQTPKHLITATGQRVTLRCSPRSGDLSVYWYQQSLDQGLQFLIQYYNGEERAKGNILERFSAQQFPDLHSELNLSSLELGDSALYFCASSGRDSRNQPQHFGDGTRLSIL.

The chain couples TRBV4-2 to TRBJ2-3; the match to TRBD2 covers 9 bases. The CDR3 consists of 16 residues. The germline CDR1 and CDR2 sequences are LGHNA and YNFKEQ. Losses at the gene ends were 2 bases for V and 3 bases for J; bases not matched to a gene: 6. Written as DNA, the CDR3 is TGTGCCAGCAGCCAACGACTAGCGGATATAACAGATACGCAGTATTTT. This translates into CASSQRLADITDTQYF.

The V gene is TRBV2, the J gene TRBJ2-1, with TRBD1 as a possible D gene (6 bases). CDR3 length: 13 residues. Per germline, CDR1 SNHLY and CDR2 FYNNEI. Trimming removed 8 bases from V and 4 bases from J, with 12 bases in between. The DNA of the CDR3 is TGTGCCAGCCGGGACACCGTGTACAATGAGCAGTTCTTC. This codes for CASRDTVYNEQFF.

This clone has a single count. V usage is TRBV19 and J usage is TRBJ1-1; tentative D call: TRBD1 (5 bases). Germline CDR1 and CDR2: LNHDA and SQIVND (reference sequence). V was trimmed by 6 bases and J by 4 bases, leaving 12 bases between them. The length of the CDR3 is 13 residues. For the CDR3, the DNA is TGTGCCAGTAGCTCCTCAGGGTCCACTGAAGCTTTCTTT. Translating it yields CASSSSGSTEAFF.

This clone came up a few times. The V gene is TRBV4-2, the J gene TRBJ1-2; D uncertain. The germline gives CDR1 LGHNA, CDR2 YNFKEQ. Trimming removed 2 bases at V and 8 bases at J, with 9 bases between. This CDR3 comprises 12 residues. As DNA, the CDR3 is TGTGCCAGCAGCCAACCGGGCCAAGGCTACACCTTC. This encodes CASSQPGQGYTF.

The chain links TRBV2 to TRBJ1-5, with no clear D. The germline CDR1 and CDR2 sequences are SNHLY and FYNNEI. CDR3 length: 11 residues. The V end was cut by 1 base, the J end by 5 bases, with 0 bases between. The CDR3 DNA follows: TGTGCCAGCAGTGAAGATCAGCCCCAGCATTTT. Its translation is CASSEDQPQHF. The full variable domain, completed using reference TRBV2 and TRBJ1-5, is EPEVTQTPSHQVTQMGQEVILRCVPISNHLYFYWYRQILGQKVEFLVSFYNNEISEKSEIFDDQFSVERPDGSNFTLKIRSTKLEDSAMYFCASSEDQPQHFGDGTRLSIL.

The chain combines TRBV29-1 with TRBJ2-1, with 8 bases aligning to TRBD1. J gave up 2 bases and V 8 bases, and 14 bases lay outside the gene matches. CDR1 and CDR2 (germline): SQVTM, ANQGSEA. The CDR3 consists of 16 residues. CDR3 DNA sequence: TGCAGCCCTGGAAACCCCAGGGGGCAGCCCTACAATGAGCAGTTCTTC. Protein sequence: CSPGNPRGQPYNEQFF.

There are a few counts of this clone. Other nucleotide sequences from this sample produce the same CDR3. This chain connects TRBV7-2 to TRBJ1-2, with 8 positions matching TRBD1. With V trimmed by 1 base and J by 2 bases, 0 bases remained unmatched. The CDR3 runs to 14 residues. CDR1 SGHTA and CDR2 FQGNSA come from the germline V gene. The CDR3: CASSLGQGNYGYTF. CDR3 DNA: TGTGCCAGCAGCTTAGGACAGGGGAACTATGGCTACACCTTC.

J is TRBJ2-4 and V is TRBV5-1, with D tentatively TRBD2 (6 bases). Per the germline V gene, CDR1 is SGHRS and CDR2 is YFSETQ. Trimming cost V 4 bases and J 5 bases, with 16 bases left between them. The CDR3 length is 15 residues. CDR3 in DNA: TGCGCCAGCAGCGCGGGGCCCGAATCCCAAAACATTCAGTACTTC. Its protein is CASSAGPESQNIQYF.

The rearrangement joins TRBV28 to TRBJ2-7; D not certain. V lost 6 bases and J 2 bases, leaving 8 bases between the germline ends. This CDR3 region has 12 residues. Germline loops: CDR1 MDHEN, CDR2 SYDVKM. CDR3 in amino acids: CASRDPAYEQYF. The CDR3 DNA sequence: TGTGCCAGCAGAGACCCCGCCTACGAGCAGTACTTC.